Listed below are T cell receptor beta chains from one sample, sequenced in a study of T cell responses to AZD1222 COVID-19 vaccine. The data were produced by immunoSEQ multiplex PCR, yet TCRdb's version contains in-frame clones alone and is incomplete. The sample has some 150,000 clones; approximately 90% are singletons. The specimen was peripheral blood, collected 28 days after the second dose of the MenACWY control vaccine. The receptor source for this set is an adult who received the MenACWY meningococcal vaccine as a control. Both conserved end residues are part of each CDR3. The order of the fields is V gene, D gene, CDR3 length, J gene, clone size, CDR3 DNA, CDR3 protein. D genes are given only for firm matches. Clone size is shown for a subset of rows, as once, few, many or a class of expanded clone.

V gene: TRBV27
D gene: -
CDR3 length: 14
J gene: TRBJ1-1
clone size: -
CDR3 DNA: TGTGCCAGCAGCTGGGGCCGTGGGGACACTGAAGCTTTCTTT
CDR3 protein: CASSWGRGDTEAFF

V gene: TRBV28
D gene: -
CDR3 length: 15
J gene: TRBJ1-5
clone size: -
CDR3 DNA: TGTGCCAGCAGTTTACCTGACAGAGGTCCCCAGCCCCAGCATTTT
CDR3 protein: CASSLPDRGPQPQHF

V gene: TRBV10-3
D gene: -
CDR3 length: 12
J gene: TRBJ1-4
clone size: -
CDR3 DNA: TGTGCCATCGGGACGGGGAGAGGGGAACTGTTTTTT
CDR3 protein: CAIGTGRGELFF

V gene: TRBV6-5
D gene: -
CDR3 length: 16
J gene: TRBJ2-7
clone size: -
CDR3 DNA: TGTGCCAGCAGTTACGTGACAGGACCTACAGCCTACGAGCAGTACTTC
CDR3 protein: CASSYVTGPTAYEQYF

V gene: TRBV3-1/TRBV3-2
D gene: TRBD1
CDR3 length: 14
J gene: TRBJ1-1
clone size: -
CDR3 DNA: TGTGCCAGCAGCCTCAGGGGGCGGAACACTGAAGCTTTCTTT
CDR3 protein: CASSLRGRNTEAFF

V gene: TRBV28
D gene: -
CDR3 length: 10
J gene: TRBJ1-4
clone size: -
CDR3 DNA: TGTGCCAGCAGTTCCGAAAAACTGTTTTTT
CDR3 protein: CASSSEKLFF

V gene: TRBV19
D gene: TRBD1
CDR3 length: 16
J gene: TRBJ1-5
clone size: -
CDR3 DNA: TGTACCAGTACCACCTCAGGGGGAATGAGCAATCAGCCCCAGCATTTT
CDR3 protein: CTSTTSGGMSNQPQHF

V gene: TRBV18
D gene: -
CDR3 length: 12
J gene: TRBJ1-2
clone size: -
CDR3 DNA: TGTGCCAGCTCACCAATGGCGCCTGGCTACACCTTC
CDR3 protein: CASSPMAPGYTF

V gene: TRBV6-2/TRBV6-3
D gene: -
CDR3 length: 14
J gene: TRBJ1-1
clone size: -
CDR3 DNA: TGTGCCAGCAGTTCAGCACAGGGTGGCACTGAAGCTTTCTTT
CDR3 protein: CASSSAQGGTEAFF

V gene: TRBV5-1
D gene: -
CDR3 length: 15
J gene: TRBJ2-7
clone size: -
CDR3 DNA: TGCGCCAGCAGCTTGTCAGGGGAAGGCTCCTACGAGCAGTACTTC
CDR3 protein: CASSLSGEGSYEQYF

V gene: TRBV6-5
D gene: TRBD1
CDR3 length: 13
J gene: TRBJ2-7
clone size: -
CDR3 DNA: TGTGCCAGCAGGACAGGGTCAGCCTACGAGCAGTACTTC
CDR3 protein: CASRTGSAYEQYF

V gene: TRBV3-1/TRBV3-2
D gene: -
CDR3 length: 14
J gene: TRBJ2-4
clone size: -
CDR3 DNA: TGTGCCAGCAGTCTGGGGGCCATCAAAAACATTCAGTACTTC
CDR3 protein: CASSLGAIKNIQYF

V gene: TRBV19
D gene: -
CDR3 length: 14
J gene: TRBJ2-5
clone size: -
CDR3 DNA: TGTGCCAGTAGTATACTGCCAAACCAAGAGACCCAGTACTTC
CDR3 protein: CASSILPNQETQYF

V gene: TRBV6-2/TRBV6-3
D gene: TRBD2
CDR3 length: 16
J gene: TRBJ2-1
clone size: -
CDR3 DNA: TGTGCCAGCAGTTACATGGTAGCGGGAGGGCCCCCCGAGCAGTTCTTC
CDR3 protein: CASSYMVAGGPPEQFF

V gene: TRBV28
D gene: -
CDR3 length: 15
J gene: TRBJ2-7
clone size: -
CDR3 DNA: TGTGCCAGCAGTTTCGCTACCTCCCACTTCTACGAGCAGTACTTC
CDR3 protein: CASSFATSHFYEQYF

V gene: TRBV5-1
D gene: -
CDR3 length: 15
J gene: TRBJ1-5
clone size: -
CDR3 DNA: TGCGCCAGCAGTGCGGACGGGGATAGCAATCAGCCCCAGCATTTT
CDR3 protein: CASSADGDSNQPQHF

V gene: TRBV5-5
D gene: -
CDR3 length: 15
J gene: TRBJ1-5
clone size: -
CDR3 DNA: TGTGCCAGCAGCTTGGTTCCCGGACCGGGTCAGCCCCAGCATTTT
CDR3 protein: CASSLVPGPGQPQHF

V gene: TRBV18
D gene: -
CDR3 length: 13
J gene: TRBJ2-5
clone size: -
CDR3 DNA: TGTGCCAGCTCACCCGGTGTACAAGAGACCCAGTACTTC
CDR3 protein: CASSPGVQETQYF

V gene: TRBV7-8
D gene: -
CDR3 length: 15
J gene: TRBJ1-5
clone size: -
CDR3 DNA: TGTGCCAGCAGCTTATCAGGGGAGGGCAATCAGCCCCAGCATTTT
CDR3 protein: CASSLSGEGNQPQHF

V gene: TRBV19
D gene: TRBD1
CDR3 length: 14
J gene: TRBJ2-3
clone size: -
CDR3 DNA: TGTGCCAGTAGTAACAGGGGGGAAACAGATACGCAGTATTTT
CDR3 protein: CASSNRGETDTQYF

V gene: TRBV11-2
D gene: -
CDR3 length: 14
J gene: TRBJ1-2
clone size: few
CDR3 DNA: TGTGCCAGCAAACCTACAGGGATTAACTATGGCTACACCTTC
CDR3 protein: CASKPTGINYGYTF

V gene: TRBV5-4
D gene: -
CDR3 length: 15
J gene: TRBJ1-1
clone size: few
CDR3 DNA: TGTGCCAGCAGCTTGGAAGGTGGGATGAACACTGAAGCTTTCTTT
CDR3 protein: CASSLEGGMNTEAFF

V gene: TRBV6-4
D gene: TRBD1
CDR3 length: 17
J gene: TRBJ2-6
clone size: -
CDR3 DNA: TGTGCCAGCAGTTCGGGACAGGGGGGCTCTGGGGCCAACGTCCTGACTTTC
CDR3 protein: CASSSGQGGSGANVLTF

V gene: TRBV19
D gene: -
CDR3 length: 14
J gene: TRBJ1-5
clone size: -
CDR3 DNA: TGTGCCAGTAGTGAGGGTCGGAGGTATCAGCCCCAGCATTTT
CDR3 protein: CASSEGRRYQPQHF

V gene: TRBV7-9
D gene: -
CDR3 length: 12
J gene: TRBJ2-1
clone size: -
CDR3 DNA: TGTGCCAGCAGCTTAAGGGGCAATGAGCAGTTCTTC
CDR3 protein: CASSLRGNEQFF

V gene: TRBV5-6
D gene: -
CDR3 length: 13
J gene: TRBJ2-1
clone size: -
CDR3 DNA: TGTGCCAGCAGCTTGTACAGCAACAATGAGCAGTTCTTC
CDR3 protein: CASSLYSNNEQFF

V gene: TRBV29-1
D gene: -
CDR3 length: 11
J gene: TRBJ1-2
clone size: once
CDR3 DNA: TGCAGCGTCGAGACAGCCTTCGGCTACACCTTC
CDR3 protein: CSVETAFGYTF

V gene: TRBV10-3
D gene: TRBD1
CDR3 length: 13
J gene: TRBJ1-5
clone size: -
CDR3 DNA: TGTGCCATCAGGACAGGGGAAGAGCAGCCCCAGCATTTT
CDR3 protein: CAIRTGEEQPQHF

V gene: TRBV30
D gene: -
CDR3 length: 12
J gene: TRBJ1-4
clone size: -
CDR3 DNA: TGTGCCTGGAGTCTCAGGGATGAAAAACTGTTTTTT
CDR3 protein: CAWSLRDEKLFF

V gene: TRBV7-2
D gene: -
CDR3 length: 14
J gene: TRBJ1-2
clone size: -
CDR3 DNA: TGTGCCAGCAGCCCTCACGACGGAAACTATGGCTACACCTTC
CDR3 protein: CASSPHDGNYGYTF

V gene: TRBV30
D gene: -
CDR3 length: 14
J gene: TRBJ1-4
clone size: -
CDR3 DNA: TGTGCCTGCCAACAGGTGGCCTGGCGGGAAAAACTGTTTTTT
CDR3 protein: CACQQVAWREKLFF

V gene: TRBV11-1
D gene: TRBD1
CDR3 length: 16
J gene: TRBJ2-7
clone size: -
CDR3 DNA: TGTGCCAGCAGCTTTAATCCGGGACAGACAGACTACGAGCAGTACTTC
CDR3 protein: CASSFNPGQTDYEQYF

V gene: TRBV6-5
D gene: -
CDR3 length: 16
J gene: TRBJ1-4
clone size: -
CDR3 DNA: TGTGCCAGCAGTTACGAGGGGGTAGGAACTAATGAAAAACTGTTTTTT
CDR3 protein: CASSYEGVGTNEKLFF

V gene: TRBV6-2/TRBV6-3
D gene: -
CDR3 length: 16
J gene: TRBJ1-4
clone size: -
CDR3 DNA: TGTGCCAGCAGTTCTACCACGACAGGCAGGAGCGAAAAACTGTTTTTT
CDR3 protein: CASSSTTTGRSEKLFF

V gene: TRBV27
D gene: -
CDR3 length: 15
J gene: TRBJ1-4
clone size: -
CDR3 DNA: TGTGCCAGCAGTCCCCGGGGGGGAGGGGGTGAAAAACTGTTTTTT
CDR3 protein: CASSPRGGGGEKLFF

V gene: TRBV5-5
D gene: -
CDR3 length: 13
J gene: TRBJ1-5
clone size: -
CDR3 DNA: TGTGCCAGCAGCTTGTCAAATAATCAGCCCCAGCATTTT
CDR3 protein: CASSLSNNQPQHF

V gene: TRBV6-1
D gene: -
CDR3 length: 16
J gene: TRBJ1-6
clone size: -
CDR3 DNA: TGTGCCAGCAGTGGCCCCCCTGACACGTATAATTCACCCCTCCACTTT
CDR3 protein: CASSGPPDTYNSPLHF

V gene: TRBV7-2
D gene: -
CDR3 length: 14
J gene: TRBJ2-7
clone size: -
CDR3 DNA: TGTGCCAGCGGATCATTAGGAAGGGCACACGAGCAGTACTTC
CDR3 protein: CASGSLGRAHEQYF

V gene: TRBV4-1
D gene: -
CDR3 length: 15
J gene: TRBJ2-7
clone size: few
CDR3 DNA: TGCGCCAGCAGCCAGCGCCGGGACTCAGCCTACGAGCAGTACTTC
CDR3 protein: CASSQRRDSAYEQYF

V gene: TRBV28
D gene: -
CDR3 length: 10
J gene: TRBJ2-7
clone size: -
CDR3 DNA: TGTGCCAGCAGGGATTACGAGCAGTACTTC
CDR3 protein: CASRDYEQYF

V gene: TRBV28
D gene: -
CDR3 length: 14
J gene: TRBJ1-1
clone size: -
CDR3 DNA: TGTGCCAGCGTCTCGATCCTTTGGAACACTGAAGCTTTCTTT
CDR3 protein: CASVSILWNTEAFF

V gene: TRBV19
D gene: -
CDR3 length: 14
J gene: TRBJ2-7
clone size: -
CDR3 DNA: TGTGCCAGTAGGAGCGCGGACACCTTCTACGAGCAGTACTTC
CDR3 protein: CASRSADTFYEQYF

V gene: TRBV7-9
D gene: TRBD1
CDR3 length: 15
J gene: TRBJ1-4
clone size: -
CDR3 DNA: TGTGCCAGCAGCCCGCCAGGGGGAGTAGGAGAAAAACTGTTTTTT
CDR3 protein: CASSPPGGVGEKLFF

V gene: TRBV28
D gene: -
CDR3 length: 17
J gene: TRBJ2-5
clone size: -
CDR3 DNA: TGTGCCAGCAACGTTGCCCCTCGATCAAGGTTACGAGAGACCCAGTACTTC
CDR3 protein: CASNVAPRSRLRETQYF

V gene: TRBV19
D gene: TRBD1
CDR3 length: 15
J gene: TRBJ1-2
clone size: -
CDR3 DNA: TGTGCCAGTACCCGACAGGGGGAACCGAACTATGGCTACACCTTC
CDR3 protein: CASTRQGEPNYGYTF

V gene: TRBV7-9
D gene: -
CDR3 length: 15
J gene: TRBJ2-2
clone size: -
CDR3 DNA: TGTGCCAGCAGCTTAGCTTCAGGGACCACCGGGGAGCTGTTTTTT
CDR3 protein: CASSLASGTTGELFF

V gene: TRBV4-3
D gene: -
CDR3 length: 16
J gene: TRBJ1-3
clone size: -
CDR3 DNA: TGCGCCAGCAGCCAAGAACAGGCGGTCTCTGGAAACACCATATATTTT
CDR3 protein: CASSQEQAVSGNTIYF

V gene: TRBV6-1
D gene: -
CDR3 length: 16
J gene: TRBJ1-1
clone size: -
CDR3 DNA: TGTGCCAGCAGTGAATCTTTGACCTTACATTACACTGAAGCTTTCTTT
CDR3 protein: CASSESLTLHYTEAFF

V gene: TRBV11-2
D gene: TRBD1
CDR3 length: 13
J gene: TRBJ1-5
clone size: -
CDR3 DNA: TGTGCCAGCAGCTTAGGTGGGACAGTGTCCCAGCATTTT
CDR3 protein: CASSLGGTVSQHF

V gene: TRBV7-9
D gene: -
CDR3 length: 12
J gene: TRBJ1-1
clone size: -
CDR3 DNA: TGTGCCAGCAGCTTGACAGCCCTCGCCGCTTTCTTT
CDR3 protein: CASSLTALAAFF

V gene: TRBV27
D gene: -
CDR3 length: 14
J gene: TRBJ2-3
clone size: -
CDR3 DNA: TGTGCCAGCAGTTTATCTCTCAGCACAGATACGCAGTATTTT
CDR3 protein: CASSLSLSTDTQYF

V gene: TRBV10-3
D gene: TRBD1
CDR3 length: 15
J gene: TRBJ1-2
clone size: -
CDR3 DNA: TGTGCCATCAGTGAGTCGGACAGGAGTTCGGAGGGCTACACCTTC
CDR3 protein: CAISESDRSSEGYTF

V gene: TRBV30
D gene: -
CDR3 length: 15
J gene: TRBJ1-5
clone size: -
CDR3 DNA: TGTGCCTGGAGTGTGTCCAAGACTAGCAATCAGCCCCAGCATTTT
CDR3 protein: CAWSVSKTSNQPQHF

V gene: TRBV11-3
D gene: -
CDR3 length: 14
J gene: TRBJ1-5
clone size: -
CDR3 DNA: TGTGCCAGCAGTCCCTCTTACCAACATCAGCCCCAGCATTTT
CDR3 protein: CASSPSYQHQPQHF

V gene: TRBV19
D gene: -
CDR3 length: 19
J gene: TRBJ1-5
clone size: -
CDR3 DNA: TGTGCCAGTAGTACTTTCCCCCTTGGACCCGAATATAGCAATCAGCCCCAGCATTTT
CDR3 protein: CASSTFPLGPEYSNQPQHF

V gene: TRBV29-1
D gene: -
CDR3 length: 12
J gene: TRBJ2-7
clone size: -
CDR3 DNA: TGCAGCGTTGAGGCTAGTCGTTACGAGCAGTACTTC
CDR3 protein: CSVEASRYEQYF

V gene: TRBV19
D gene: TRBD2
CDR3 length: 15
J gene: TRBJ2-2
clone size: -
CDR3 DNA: TGTGCCAGTAGTACCAGCGGGAGCGTCACCGGGGAGCTGTTTTTT
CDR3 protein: CASSTSGSVTGELFF

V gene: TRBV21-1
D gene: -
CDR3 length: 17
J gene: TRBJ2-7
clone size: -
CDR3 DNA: TGTGCCAGCAGCAAACCCCGACTAGCGGGGGGGGCCCACGAGCAGTACTTC
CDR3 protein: CASSKPRLAGGAHEQYF

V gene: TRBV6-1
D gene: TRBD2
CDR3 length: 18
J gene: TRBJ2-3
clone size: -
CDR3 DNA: TGTGCCAGCAGTGCCCCGTCTCTTTTAGCGGGCCTCACAGATACGCAGTATTTT
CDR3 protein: CASSAPSLLAGLTDTQYF

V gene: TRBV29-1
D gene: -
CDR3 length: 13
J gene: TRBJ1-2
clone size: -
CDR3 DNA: TGCAGCGTGGGTGGGATGGGGGTCTATGGCTACACCTTC
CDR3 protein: CSVGGMGVYGYTF